The clone carrying this T cell receptor (beta chain) was seen a single time. The antigen is undetermined. Sequencing was performed with immunoSEQ multiplex PCR; in TCRdb, only in-frame clones are kept and a portion is missing. The sample holds some 11,000 clones, 45% to 50% seen once. This entry is derived from a study of T cell clonotyping in hematopoietic cell transplantation. Study-wide results and limits: CD4 and CD8 repertoire contributions could not be separated without sorting.

CDR1 and CDR2 (germline): MDHEN, SYDVKM. Trimming took 2 bases from V and 2 from J, leaving 9 bases between them. This CDR3 contains 14 residues. The V and J genes are TRBV28 and TRBJ2-5; no definite D call. This receptor was obtained from a male patient between 45 and 59 years old who had an allogeneic stem cell transplant from an unrelated donor, so the T cells may come from the graft donor. Some clones in this sample may be carry-over from other donors' samples. Sequencing was performed on PBMCs, taken 30 days after allogeneic stem cell transplant. CDR3 in DNA: TGTGCCAGCAGTTTAGTAGGACGGCAAGAGACCCAGTACTTC. Translating it yields CASSLVGRQETQYF.